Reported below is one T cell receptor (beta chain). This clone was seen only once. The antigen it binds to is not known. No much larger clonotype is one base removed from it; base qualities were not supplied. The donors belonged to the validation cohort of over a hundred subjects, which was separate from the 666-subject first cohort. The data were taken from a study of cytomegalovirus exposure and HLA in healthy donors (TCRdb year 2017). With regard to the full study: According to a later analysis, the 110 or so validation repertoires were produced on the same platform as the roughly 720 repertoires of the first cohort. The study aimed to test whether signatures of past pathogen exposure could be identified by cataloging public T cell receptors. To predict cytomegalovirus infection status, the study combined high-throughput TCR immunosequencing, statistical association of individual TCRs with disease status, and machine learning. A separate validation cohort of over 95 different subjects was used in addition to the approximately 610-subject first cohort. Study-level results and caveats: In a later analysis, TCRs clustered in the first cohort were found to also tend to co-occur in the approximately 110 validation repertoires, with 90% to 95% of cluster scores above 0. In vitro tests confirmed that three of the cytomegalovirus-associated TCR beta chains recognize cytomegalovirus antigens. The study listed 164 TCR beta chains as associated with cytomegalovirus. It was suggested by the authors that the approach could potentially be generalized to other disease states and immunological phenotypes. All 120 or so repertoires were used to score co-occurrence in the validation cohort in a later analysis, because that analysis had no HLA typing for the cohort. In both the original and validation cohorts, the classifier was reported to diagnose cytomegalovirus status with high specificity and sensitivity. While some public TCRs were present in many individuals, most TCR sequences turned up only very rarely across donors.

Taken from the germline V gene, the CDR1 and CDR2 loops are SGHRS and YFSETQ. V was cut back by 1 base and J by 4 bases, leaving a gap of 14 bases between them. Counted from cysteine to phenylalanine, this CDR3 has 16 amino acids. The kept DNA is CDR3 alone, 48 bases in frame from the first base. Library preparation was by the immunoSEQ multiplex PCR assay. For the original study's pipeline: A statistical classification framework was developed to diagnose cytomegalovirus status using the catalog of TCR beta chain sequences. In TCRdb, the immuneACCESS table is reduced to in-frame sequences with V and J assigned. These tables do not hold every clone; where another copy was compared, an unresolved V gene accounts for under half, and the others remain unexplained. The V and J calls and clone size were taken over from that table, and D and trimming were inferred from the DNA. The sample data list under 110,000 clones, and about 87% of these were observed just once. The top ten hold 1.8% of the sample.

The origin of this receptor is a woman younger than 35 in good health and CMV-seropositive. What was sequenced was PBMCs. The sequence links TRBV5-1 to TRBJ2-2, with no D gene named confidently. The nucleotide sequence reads TGCGCCAGCAGCTTGTTAACGTTTTCGGGCACCGGGGAGCTGTTTTTT. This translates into CASSLLTFSGTGELFF.